What follows is one T cell receptor beta chain and its context. Roughly 0.45 to 1 ug RNA was reverse transcribed with random hexamers. TCRdb reprocessed the immunoSEQ multiplex PCR reads via MiXCR and lists one record per CDR3 protein. The sample lists 120,000 or so distinct CDR3 sequences, 94% occurring once. This sample was taken from a study of CD8 T cells in Susac syndrome. The CDR3 totals 13 residues. Trimming pared 2 bases from V and 7 bases from J, leaving 9 bases between. The germline V gene encodes CDR1 SGHTA and CDR2 FQGTGA. The material sequenced was CD4+ T cells from PBMCs. This clonotype was obtained from a human donor in good health. The chain employs TRBV7-3 and TRBJ1-5; D may be TRBD1 (5 bases). CDR3 nucleotide sequence: TGTGCCAGCAGCTTACAGGGAGACCAGCCCCAGCATTTT. As protein: CASSLQGDQPQHF. The full variable domain, in which reference TRBV7-3 and TRBJ1-5 provide the parts outside the CDR3, is GAGVSQTPSNKVTEKGKYVELRCDPISGHTALYWYRQSLGQGPEFLIYFQGTGAADDSGLPNDRFFAVRPEGSVSTLKIQRTERGDSAVYLCASSLQGDQPQHFGDGTRLSIL.